Listed here are 26 T cell receptor beta chains from one sample, sequenced in a study of T cell repertoires and leukemia-associated antigens. Their cognate antigens are unknown. TCRdb fed the 5' RACE reads into MiXCR, producing one record per CDR3 protein. Among about 12,000 distinct CDR3 sequences listed, more than 40% were seen once. Sequencing was done on a sample of CD3+ T cells sorted from blood and cultured. These receptor sequences come from a female donor in good health.

This clonotype was observed many times. This chain joins TRBV27 and TRBJ2-1; 13 bases map to TRBD2. V gave up 6 bases and J gave up 2 bases; unmatched junction bases: 10. Per germline, CDR1 MNHEY and CDR2 SMNVEV (reference sequence). CDR3 length equals 18 residues. CDR3 sequence (DNA): TGTGCCAGCAGCCCTTTCGCACTAGCGGGAGGGACCTACAATGAGCAGTTCTTC. It translates to CASSPFALAGGTYNEQFF.

Notes on this clonotype: A junction boundary mismatches the germline segment, possibly from a read error. The chain links TRBV12-3 or TRBV12-4 to TRBJ2-2; maybe TRBD2 (5 bases). CDR3 size: 13 residues. The CDR3, as DNA: TGTGCCAACAGCACCAAGAGCACCGGGGAGTTGTTTTTT. Amino acids: CANSTKSTGELFF.

This chain joins TRBV29-1 and TRBJ1-6; a possible D gene is TRBD1 (5 bases). The CDR3 length is 13 residues. CDR1 SQVTM and CDR2 ANQGSEA come from the germline V gene. The V end lost 5 bases, the J end lost 6 bases, and 11 bases lay between the germline ends. For the CDR3, the DNA is TGCAGCGTTCGCCAGGGAGGTAATTCACCCCTCCACTTT. Its protein is CSVRQGGNSPLHF. Full variable domain (missing parts from reference TRBV29-1 and TRBJ1-6): SAVISQKPSRDICQRGTSLTIQCQVDSQVTMMFWYRQQPGQSLTLIATANQGSEATYESGFVIDKFPISRPNLTFSTLTVSNMSPEDSSIYLCSVRQGGNSPLHFGNGTRLTVT.

This sequence joins TRBV11-2 and TRBJ1-3; D is undetermined. CDR3 length equals 15 residues. Germline V lookup: CDR1 SGHAT, CDR2 FQNNGV. V was trimmed by 4 bases and J by 0 bases, leaving 10 bases between them. The CDR3 region is CASSSPRISGNTIYF. The CDR3 coding sequence is TGTGCCAGCAGCTCCCCCAGGATCTCTGGAAACACCATATATTTT.

By its share, this clonotype is medium-sized. The chain recombines TRBV12-3 or TRBV12-4 with TRBJ1-1; weak D call: TRBD1 (5 bases). Trimming pared 5 bases from V and 2 bases from J, leaving 15 bases between. The CDR3 covers 15 residues. The CDR3 is CASSTRPRGNTEAFF. The CDR3 DNA reads as TGTGCCAGCAGTACGCGACCGAGGGGAAACACTGAAGCTTTCTTT.

The table lists this clonotype with many counts. This rearrangement joins TRBV5-6 to TRBJ2-5; no reliable D call. Trimming left V 4 bases short and J 5 bases short, with 15 bases between. Germline lookup yields CDR1 SGHDT and CDR2 YYEEEE. CDR3 length equals 14 residues. This CDR3 reads CASSPLAIVETQYF. The CDR3 DNA reads as TGTGCCAGCAGCCCTCTGGCTATTGTGGAGACCCAGTACTTC.

This clonotype was observed at least ten times. The chain carries TRBV30 and TRBJ1-6; D perhaps matches TRBD1 (6 bases). The CDR3 extends over 13 amino acids. Germline CDR1 GTSNPN, CDR2 SVGIG (reference sequence). V dropped 3 bases and J dropped 7 bases, with 10 bases sitting between them. The CDR3 DNA follows: TGTGCCTGGAGCCGGGACAAGAATTCACCCCTCCACTTT. It encodes CAWSRDKNSPLHF.

This clonotype came up once. Because the CDR3 is missing its conserved closing phenylalanine or tryptophan, this is likely a read error. The DNA is omitted, as the CDR3 cannot be located on it reliably, and the CDR3 follows TCRdb's listing. The J gene is TRBJ2-7, the V gene TRBV4-1. The CDR3 numbers 12 amino acids, ends counted. The germline V gene has CDR1 MGHRA and CDR2 YSYEKL. The CDR3 protein is CASSQDRLVKYL.

This sequence joins TRBV27 and TRBJ1-3; D remains unclear. Germline loops: CDR1 MNHEY, CDR2 SMNVEV (reference sequence). Between the trimmed V and J ends, which lost 2 bases and 2 bases, there was a span of 13 bases. CDR3 length: 16 residues. CDR3 sequence: CASSLGERFAGNTIYF. In DNA, the CDR3 is TGTGCCAGCAGTTTAGGGGAGAGATTCGCTGGAAACACCATATATTTT.

This chain joins TRBV7-9 and TRBJ2-4, with D hard to call. V was pared by 4 bases and J by 9 bases, with 7 bases between. This CDR3 comprises 11 residues. Germline assignment: CDR1 SEHNR and CDR2 FQNEAQ (reference sequence). As DNA, the CDR3 is TGTGCCAGCAGCTCAGGACGCATTCAGTACTTC. Its translation: CASSSGRIQYF.

By its share, this clonotype is medium-sized. The chain links TRBV20-1 to TRBJ2-1; 8 bases line up with TRBD2. The CDR3 has 16 amino acids. V lost 1 base, J lost 6 bases, and 11 bases stayed unmatched. Looked up from germline, CDR1 is DFQATT and CDR2 is SNEGSKA (reference sequence). CDR3 protein: CSARAGGRVTFNEQFF. The CDR3 DNA follows: TGCAGTGCTAGAGCGGGGGGGCGGGTGACTTTCAATGAGCAGTTCTTC.

This clonotype is classed as medium-sized. The V gene is TRBV4-3, the J gene TRBJ2-3; 7 bases are shared with TRBD2. J was trimmed by 4 bases and V by 4 bases; bases with no gene match: 8. The V gene's germline CDR1 is LGHNA and CDR2 YSLEER. CDR3 size: 15 residues. The CDR3 loop is CASSLGWEGSDTQYF. The CDR3 DNA reads TGCGCCAGCAGCCTGGGCTGGGAGGGCTCAGATACGCAGTATTTT.

This clonotype appeared a few times. The chain employs TRBV7-6 and TRBJ2-1, with D perhaps being TRBD1 or TRBD2 (6 bases each). V lost 5 bases, J lost 4 bases, and 15 bases lay in between. The CDR3 spans 15 residues. Germline CDR1 reads SGHVS; CDR2 reads FNYEAQ. CDR3 nucleotides: TGTGCCAGCAGCCTAAGCGAGGGGGGTTACAATGAGCAGTTCTTC. It specifies CASSLSEGGYNEQFF.

The table lists this clonotype with many counts. The V and J genes are TRBV10-2 and TRBJ2-5, with 8 bases identical to TRBD2. The V segment lost 4 bases and the J segment 5 bases; nucleotides outside the gene matches: 6. This CDR3 has 14 amino acids. The germline gives CDR1 WSHSY, CDR2 SAAADI. DNA of the CDR3: TGCGCCAGCAGTGGGAGCGGGAGAGTCGAGACCCAGTACTTC. This codes for CASSGSGRVETQYF.

The chain joins TRBV7-2 to TRBJ2-1, with D maybe TRBD1 (6 bases). Trimming took 4 bases from V and 8 from J, leaving 15 bases between them. The length of the CDR3 is 14 residues. Germline CDR1 and CDR2: SGHTA and FQGNSA. CDR3 in DNA: TGTGCCAGCAGCTCAGGGGCCTCTTGGGATGAGCAGTTCTTC. This translates into CASSSGASWDEQFF.

This clonotype is labeled as medium-sized. The rearrangement joins TRBV24-1 to TRBJ2-1, with 9 bases fitting TRBD2. The germline V gene encodes CDR1 KGHDR and CDR2 SFDVKD. V dropped 7 bases and J dropped 7; count of bases not matched to a gene: 13. The CDR3 length is 16 residues. DNA for the CDR3: TGTGCCACCAGCCTCCCGGTAGCGGGAGTGGGGAATGAGCAGTTCTTC. Protein sequence: CATSLPVAGVGNEQFF.

The V and J genes are TRBV10-3 and TRBJ2-5, with 7 bases fitting TRBD1. The junction had 6 bases not matched to a gene; V was cut back by 0 bases and J by 5 bases. Per germline, CDR1 ENHRY and CDR2 SYGVKD. The CDR3 spans 15 residues. CDR3 coding DNA: TGTGCCATCAGTGAGTCCCCTGACAGGGAGGAGACCCAGTACTTC. It is translated as CAISESPDREETQYF.

DNA of the CDR3: TGCAGTGCTAGCCCCCCTGGAGGGGGGGAAACCGGGGAGCTGTTTTTT. Its protein product is CSASPPGGGETGELFF. V is TRBV20-1 and J is TRBJ2-2; D is possibly TRBD2 (7 bases). The V end was cut by 3 bases, the J end by 5 bases, with 19 bases between. Germline CDR1 is DFQATT and CDR2 is SNEGSKA (reference sequence). This CDR3 has 16 amino acids.

V gene TRBV12-3 or TRBV12-4 combines with J gene TRBJ2-7; 13 positions agree with TRBD2. The CDR3 covers 15 residues. V trimming: 8 bases; J trimming: 6 bases; junction bases outside the gene matches: 10. CDR3 region: CASGRGTSGTAEQYF. For the CDR3, the DNA is TGTGCCAGCGGCCGAGGGACTAGCGGGACCGCCGAGCAGTACTTC.

V and J are TRBV7-8 and TRBJ1-5, with D unclear. CDR1 is SGHVS, CDR2 FQNEAQ, per germline. The CDR3 is 14 amino acids. The V and J ends lost 2 bases and 0 bases respectively, with 5 bases between them. The CDR3 nucleotides read TGTGCCAGCAGCTTAAGGGATAGCAATCAGCCCCAGCATTTT. Amino acids: CASSLRDSNQPQHF.

The CDR3 sequence is CASSAALETGELFF. The CDR3 DNA reads as TGTGCCAGCAGTGCAGCTTTAGAAACCGGGGAGCTGTTTTTT. The V gene is TRBV25-1, the J gene TRBJ2-2, with D hard to call. With 4 bases removed from V and 5 bases from J, the gap between germline ends came to 11 bases. This CDR3 comprises 14 residues. Per the germline V gene, CDR1 is MGHDK and CDR2 is SYGVNS. Based on the CDR3 plus reference TRBV25-1 and TRBJ2-2, the full variable domain is EADIYQTPRYLVIGTGKKITLECSQTMGHDKMYWYQQDPGMELHLIHYSYGVNSTEKGDLSSESTVSRIRTEHFPLTLESARPSHTSQYLCASSAALETGELFFGEGSRLTVL.

The V and J genes are TRBV5-1 and TRBJ2-5; the match to TRBD2 covers 13 bases. This CDR3 contains 15 residues. Germline CDR1 is SGHRS and CDR2 is YFSETQ. The junction had 2 bases not matched to a gene; V was cut back by 4 bases and J by 2 bases. The CDR3 coding sequence is TGCGCCAGCAGCAAGGGACTAGCGGGACAAGAGACCCAGTACTTC. Protein sequence: CASSKGLAGQETQYF.

There are a few counts of this clonotype. The chain has TRBV7-6 and TRBJ2-1, with D tentatively TRBD2 (6 bases). The CDR3 is 17 amino acids. Trimming took off 5 bases at V and 3 bases at J, with 20 bases between the two ends. CDR1 and CDR2 from the germline V gene are SGHVS and FNYEAQ. The CDR3 DNA sequence: TGTGCCAGCAGCCCCGTATTGCGGGGATCTAACTACAATGAGCAGTTCTTC. It specifies CASSPVLRGSNYNEQFF.

The DNA for the CDR3 is TGCAGTACTCCTTGGACAGGAGGAACCGGGGAGCTGTTTTTT. It codes for CSTPWTGGTGELFF. The V gene is TRBV20-1, the J gene TRBJ2-2, with 7 bases aligning to TRBD1. The CDR3 contains 14 residues. Germline CDR1 and CDR2: DFQATT and SNEGSKA (reference sequence). V was clipped by 8 bases and J by 5 bases; unmatched bases: 11.

By share, this clonotype counts as medium-sized. CDR3 sequence reads: CASSFSSGKQYF. Here the CDR3 DNA reads TGTGCCAGCAGTTTCTCTAGCGGGAAGCAGTACTTC. The chain joins TRBV27 to TRBJ2-7; 9 nucleotides agree with TRBD2. V was clipped by 3 bases and J by 8 bases; unmatched bases: 2. The CDR3 runs to 12 residues. Germline values: CDR1 MNHEY, CDR2 SMNVEV (reference sequence).

This chain links TRBV4-1 with TRBJ2-5, with D unresolved. Trimming pared 3 bases from V and 1 base from J, leaving 6 bases between. Germline values: CDR1 MGHRA, CDR2 YSYEKL. The CDR3 runs 13 residues. Here the CDR3 reads CASSQGSQETQYF. The DNA for the CDR3 is TGCGCCAGCAGCCAGGGAAGCCAAGAGACCCAGTACTTC.